What follows describes a single TCR beta chain. With V trimmed by 4 bases and J by 3 bases, 6 bases remained unmatched. The CDR3 has 14 residues. Germline V gene sequence: CDR1 SGHRS, CDR2 YFSETQ. The data were obtained in a study of T cell responses to AZD1222 COVID-19 vaccine. Sequencing used immunoSEQ multiplex PCR; TCRdb keeps in-frame clones, though not all of them. The table includes more than 75,000 clones, 83% detected once. The specimen comprised peripheral blood, sampled 28 days after the second AZD1222 dose. This TCR was recovered from an adult who received the AZD1222 COVID-19 vaccine. The chain employs TRBV5-1 and TRBJ1-2, with 7 bases identical to TRBD1. The CDR3, as DNA: TGCGCCAGCAGCACCCGAACAGGGGACTATGGCTACACCTTC. Its protein product is CASSTRTGDYGYTF.